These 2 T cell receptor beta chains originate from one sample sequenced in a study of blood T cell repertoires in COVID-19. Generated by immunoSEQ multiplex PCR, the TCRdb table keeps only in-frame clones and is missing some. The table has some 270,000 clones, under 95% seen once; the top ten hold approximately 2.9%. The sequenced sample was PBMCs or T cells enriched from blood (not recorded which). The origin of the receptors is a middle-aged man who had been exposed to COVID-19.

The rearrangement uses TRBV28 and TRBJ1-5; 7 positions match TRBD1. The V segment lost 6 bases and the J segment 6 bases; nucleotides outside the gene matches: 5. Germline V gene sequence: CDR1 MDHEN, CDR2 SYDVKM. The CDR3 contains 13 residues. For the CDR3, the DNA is TGTGCCAGCAGGTCGACAGGGCGTCAGCCCCAGCATTTT. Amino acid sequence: CASRSTGRQPQHF.

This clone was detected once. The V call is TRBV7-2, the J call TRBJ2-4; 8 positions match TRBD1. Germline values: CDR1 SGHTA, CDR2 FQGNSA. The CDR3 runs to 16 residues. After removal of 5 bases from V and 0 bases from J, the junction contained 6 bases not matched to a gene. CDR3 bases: TGTGCCAGCAGCGGAAGGACAGGGCTAGCCAAAAACATTCAGTACTTC. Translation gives CASSGRTGLAKNIQYF.